This T cell receptor beta chain comes out of a study of blood T cells in healthy people across ages. Study-level results: Using unsorted PBMCs precluded a conclusive naive versus antigen-experienced comparison.

The CDR3 sequence is 13 residues long. CDR1 is SGHVS, CDR2 FNYEAQ, per germline. Trimming removed 5 bases at V and 7 bases at J, with 15 bases between. Together with a sample-barcoded 5' primer, a J-beta primer mix was included in a second PCR lasting about 7 to 11 cycles. Using its own MiXCR run on the 5' RACE reads, TCRdb lists one record per CDR3 protein. The sample has around 1,000,000 distinct CDR3 sequences, roughly a quarter seen once. On this clonotype: The antigen remains unidentified.

The same sample was also used in a study of T cells of mothers and their children.

The TCR comes from a girl aged 2 to 10 in good health. The chain employs TRBV7-6 and TRBJ2-7, with D possibly matching TRBD2 (6 bases). Sequencing was performed on blood. CDR3 sequence reads: CASSNPGLGEQYF. The DNA of the CDR3 is TGTGCCAGCAGCAATCCGGGACTCGGAGAGCAGTACTTC.